This T cell receptor (beta chain) was recorded in a study of identical twins. In germline, CDR1 is MDHEN, CDR2 SYDVKM. Germline trimming cut 5 bases from V and 2 bases from J; bases unmatched to any gene: 10. The CDR3 totals 16 residues. TCRdb re-derived calls from the 5' RACE reads in MiXCR, one entry per CDR3 protein. The sample contains approximately 470,000 distinct CDR3 sequences, more than 13% of which appear only once. The sample also formed part of further work on yellow fever vaccine responses in identical twins.

The rearrangement joins TRBV28 to TRBJ2-3, with 7 bases matching TRBD1. The clonotype was recovered from a woman aged 18-29 years in good health. The source material was CD4+ T cells sorted from blood. CDR3 sequence reads: CASSQWDRRYTDTQYF. In DNA, the CDR3 is TGTGCCAGCAGTCAGTGGGACAGACGATACACAGATACGCAGTATTTT.